The sequence of this T cell receptor beta chain was determined in a study of early T cells in non-severe SARS-CoV-2 infection. This clonotype was detected ten times or more. Antigen: not known. The trim removed 5 bases at V and 5 bases at J, leaving 15 bases unmatched. Germline-derived CDR1 and CDR2 are MNHEY and SMNVEV (reference sequence). CDR3 length: 17 residues. Study results and caveats: VDJdb matching, biased toward anti-spike CD8 responses, missed private and CD4 specificities.

Unique molecular identifiers were added to individual cDNA molecules. One entry per CDR3 protein, called by TCRdb with MiXCR from the 5' RACE reads. Among about 31,000 distinct CDR3 sequences listed, approximately 5.9% were seen once. Sequenced: whole blood. The rearrangement links TRBV27 to TRBJ2-3; 8 nucleotides align to TRBD2. This sequence originates from an adult who was a healthcare worker with PCR-confirmed SARS-CoV-2 infection or an uninfected control (not recorded which). In nucleotides, the CDR3 is TGTGCCAGCAGTATGCGCAAGAAGCGGGAGTTTAGAGATACGCAGTATTTT. Protein: CASSMRKKREFRDTQYF.